Below are 25 T cell receptor beta chains sequenced from a single sample in a study of blood T cell repertoires in COVID-19 (dated by TCRdb to about 2020). Library construction relied on the immunoSEQ multiplex PCR assay. TCRdb stores this immuneACCESS table with in-frame sequences only. Part of the clones is absent; in the studies checked, under half of the shortfall reflects unresolved V genes, and no reason is known for the rest. This sample lists some 150,000 clones; 85% to 90% were detected once. 15% of the sample comes from the top ten. Input material: peripheral blood. Source of these receptors: a woman aged 40 to 50 with acute or convalescent COVID-19.

By its share, this clone is medium-sized. The chain is built from TRBV28 and TRBJ1-5; a weak D match, TRBD1 (6 bases). Trimming removed 8 bases at V and 4 bases at J, with 15 bases between. The CDR3 loop spans 14 amino acids. In germline, CDR1 is MDHEN, CDR2 SYDVKM. CDR3 DNA: TGTGCCAGCTCAGAACCCGACAGGAATCAGCCCCAGCATTTT. This encodes CASSEPDRNQPQHF.

Only one count was recorded for this clone. CDR3 in amino acids: CASSGWTGGSDYNEQFF. DNA for the CDR3: TGTGCCAGCAGTGGGTGGACAGGGGGCTCGGACTACAATGAGCAGTTCTTC. The rearrangement links TRBV25-1 to TRBJ2-1; the match to TRBD1 covers 11 bases. V shed 4 bases, J shed 3 bases, and the junction held 8 bases outside the gene matches. Germline assignment: CDR1 MGHDK and CDR2 SYGVNS. This CDR3 is built from 17 residues. The full variable domain, with the rest looked up from reference TRBV25-1 and TRBJ2-1, is EADIYQTPRYLVIGTGKKITLECSQTMGHDKMYWYQQDPGMELHLIHYSYGVNSTEKGDLSSESTVSRIRTEHFPLTLESARPSHTSQYLCASSGWTGGSDYNEQFFGPGTRLTVL.

This clone was counted once. The rearrangement links TRBV14 to TRBJ2-2; D is unclear. The V end lost 1 base, the J end lost 6 bases, and 6 bases lay between the germline ends. Germline V gene data show CDR1 as SGHDN and CDR2 as FVKESK. The CDR3 has 13 amino acids. The CDR3 sequence: CASSQVRPGELFF. The DNA for the CDR3 is TGTGCCAGCAGCCAAGTGAGGCCCGGGGAGCTGTTTTTT.

CDR3 sequence (DNA): TGTGCCATCAGTGCCGTCGAGGGCCAGCCCCAGCATTTT. This codes for CAISAVEGQPQHF. The rearrangement links TRBV10-3 to TRBJ1-5; unclear D gene. Germline CDR1 and CDR2: ENHRY and SYGVKD. CDR3 length equals 13 residues. The V end lost 4 bases, the J end lost 7 bases, and 11 bases lay between the germline ends.

The chain is built from TRBV5-4 and TRBJ1-1; 9 bases align to TRBD1. Germline trimming cut 0 bases from V and 11 bases from J; bases unmatched to any gene: 2. CDR3 length: 12 residues. Germline CDR1 reads SGHNT; CDR2 reads YYREEE (reference sequence). CDR3 residues: CASSLEQGAAFF. CDR3 nucleotides: TGTGCCAGCAGCTTGGAACAGGGGGCTGCTTTCTTT.

V is TRBV4-2 and J is TRBJ1-6, with unresolved D. The germline gives CDR1 LGHNA, CDR2 YNFKEQ. This CDR3 contains 13 residues. Trimming stripped 0 bases from V and 6 bases from J, with 3 bases between. CDR3 nucleotides: TGTGCCAGCAGCCAAGATCTTAATTCACCCCTCCACTTT. Encoded protein: CASSQDLNSPLHF.

The rearrangement links TRBV14 to TRBJ1-2; no definite D call. The germline V gene has CDR1 SGHDN and CDR2 FVKESK. This CDR3 is built from 15 residues. Between the trimmed V and J ends, which lost 0 bases and 4 bases, there was a span of 12 bases. This chain's CDR3 is CASSQDVRDFYGYTF. The DNA of the CDR3 is TGTGCCAGCAGCCAAGATGTGCGCGACTTCTATGGCTACACCTTC.

CDR3 sequence: CASSTGTSGGTKQYF. The DNA for the CDR3 is TGCGCCAGCAGCACAGGGACTAGCGGGGGGACGAAGCAGTACTTC. The V call is TRBV5-1, the J call TRBJ2-7, with TRBD2 matching 15 bases. This CDR3 contains 15 residues. The germline CDR1 and CDR2 sequences are SGHRS and YFSETQ. V dropped 4 bases and J dropped 8; count of bases not matched to a gene: 7. Combining the CDR3 with reference TRBV5-1 and TRBJ2-7 gives the whole variable domain KAGVTQTPRYLIKTRGQQVTLSCSPISGHRSVSWYQQTPGQGLQFLFEYFSETQRNKGNFPGRFSGRQFSNSRSEMNVSTLELGDSALYLCASSTGTSGGTKQYFGPGTRLTVT.

This clone appeared a few times. The gene calls are TRBV5-8 and TRBJ1-5; the match to TRBD1 covers 7 bases. This CDR3 is built from 16 residues. The V gene end was trimmed by 4 bases and the J gene end by 0 bases; junction bases not matched to a gene: 7. Germline CDR1 is SGHTS and CDR2 is YDEGEE. The CDR3 here is CASSQWDRISNQPQHF. The DNA for the CDR3 is TGTGCCAGCAGCCAATGGGACAGAATTAGCAATCAGCCCCAGCATTTT.

The chain has TRBV3-1 (or the pseudogene TRBV3-2) and TRBJ1-1, with 10 nucleotides matching TRBD1. Germline CDR1 reads LGHDT; CDR2 reads YNNKEL (reference sequence). V lost 2 bases to trimming and J lost 4 bases; unmatched junction nucleotides: 7. There are 16 residues in the CDR3. CDR3 loop: CASSQRDRGRGTEAFF. CDR3 nucleotides: TGTGCCAGCAGCCAAAGAGACAGGGGGCGCGGCACTGAAGCTTTCTTT.

The genes are TRBV21-1 and TRBJ2-7; TRBD1, the table's D call, lacks a check against the DNA. TRBV21-1 is recorded as a pseudogene. This CDR3 is 19 amino acids long. Written as DNA, the CDR3 is TGTGCCAGCAGCTTCCCGGTGGACAGGGGGCACTCACCCTCCTACGAGCAGTACTTC. It encodes CASSFPVDRGHSPSYEQYF.

This clone was seen a handful of times. The rearrangement joins TRBV9 to TRBJ1-2, with 7 bases that match TRBD1. The ends lost 6 bases at V and 3 bases at J; junction bases unmatched: 2. The CDR3 extends over 12 amino acids. Germline V gene lookup returns CDR1 SGDLS and CDR2 YYNGEE. The CDR3 is CASKGGDYGYTF. In DNA form, the CDR3 reads TGTGCCAGCAAAGGGGGCGACTATGGCTACACCTTC.

Details on this clone: In the same sample, other DNA sequences code for this CDR3. This chain connects TRBV5-5 to TRBJ1-4, with D perhaps TRBD1 (5 bases). The CDR3 length is 16 residues. Germline loops: CDR1 SGHKS, CDR2 YYEKEE (reference sequence). Trimming shortened V by 1 base and J by 0 bases, and 10 bases separated the two germline ends. CDR3 protein: CASSLQGQATNEKLFF. The CDR3 DNA sequence: TGTGCCAGCAGCTTGCAGGGCCAAGCAACTAATGAAAAACTGTTTTTT.

The chain joins TRBV2 to TRBJ2-7; D uncertain. Trimming took off 2 bases at V and 1 base at J, with 6 bases between the two ends. Looked up from germline, CDR1 is SNHLY and CDR2 is FYNNEI. CDR3 length: 13 amino acids. CDR3 coding DNA: TGTGCCAGCAGTGAAACTGCTTCCTACGAGCAGTACTTC. Protein product: CASSETASYEQYF.

This rearrangement joins TRBV5-1 to TRBJ2-2; D gene ambiguous. Germline V gene sequence: CDR1 SGHRS, CDR2 YFSETQ. The CDR3 loop spans 16 amino acids. Trimming stripped 0 bases from V and 0 bases from J, with 9 bases between. CDR3 protein: CASSLARNSNTGELFF. DNA of the CDR3: TGCGCCAGCAGCTTGGCGCGCAATTCGAACACCGGGGAGCTGTTTTTT.

The V gene is TRBV9, the J gene TRBJ1-1; D unresolved. Trimming took off 4 bases at V and 10 bases at J, with 20 bases between the two ends. The CDR3 runs to 14 residues. Germline V gene sequence: CDR1 SGDLS, CDR2 YYNGEE. This chain's CDR3 is CASSTSWAGDAAFF. The CDR3 region has the DNA TGTGCCAGCAGCACGAGTTGGGCTGGCGATGCAGCTTTCTTT. The variable domain in full, completed from reference TRBV9 and TRBJ1-1, reads DSGVTQTPKHLITATGQRVTLRCSPRSGDLSVYWYQQSLDQGLQFLIQYYNGEERAKGNILERFSAQQFPDLHSELNLSSLELGDSALYFCASSTSWAGDAAFFGQGTRLTVV.

The chain carries TRBV12-3 or TRBV12-4 and TRBJ1-1; D uncertain. This CDR3 spans 13 amino acids. V was clipped by 2 bases and J by 1 base, with 5 bases between them. This CDR3 is CASSLRGNTEAFF. CDR3 bases: TGTGCCAGCAGTTTACGGGGGAACACTGAAGCTTTCTTT.

This clone appeared a few times. A read error may account for a junction end that differs from germline. V gene TRBV2 combines with J gene TRBJ1-5, with D tentatively TRBD1 (6 bases). The CDR3 length is 15 residues. CDR1 is SNHLY and CDR2 is FYNNEI in the germline V gene. CDR3 in amino acids: CASREEQGNNQPQHF. CDR3 in DNA: TGTGCCAGCAGGGAAGAACAGGGAAACAATCAGCCCCAGCATTTT.

The V and J genes are TRBV6-5 and TRBJ2-7; D might be TRBD2 (5 bases). The CDR3 runs to 14 residues. V was trimmed by 6 bases and J by 5 bases, leaving 17 bases between them. CDR1 and CDR2 from the germline V gene are MNHEY and SVGAGI. This chain's CDR3 is CASRPTSKSHEQYF. The CDR3, as DNA: TGTGCCAGCAGGCCAACTAGTAAGTCCCACGAGCAGTACTTC.

The rearrangement uses TRBV2 and TRBJ1-5; no clear D gene. The CDR3 covers 13 residues. Germline values: CDR1 SNHLY, CDR2 FYNNEI. Trimming took off 8 bases at V and 4 bases at J, with 12 bases between the two ends. CDR3 sequence: CASVAVPNQPQHF. The CDR3 coding sequence is TGTGCCAGCGTAGCAGTCCCTAATCAGCCCCAGCATTTT.

The V and J genes are TRBV11-2 and TRBJ2-5, with D perhaps TRBD2 (5 bases). Trimming removed 0 bases at V and 4 bases at J, with 9 bases between. Per the germline V gene, CDR1 is SGHAT and CDR2 is FQNNGV. CDR3 size: 14 residues. The CDR3 coding sequence is TGTGCCAGCAGCTTAGACCCGGGGTCAGAGACCCAGTACTTC. Its protein is CASSLDPGSETQYF.

J is TRBJ2-3 and V is TRBV11-3; D possibly corresponds to TRBD2 (6 bases). Between the trimmed V and J ends, which lost 4 bases and 8 bases, there was a span of 16 bases. The germline V gene encodes CDR1 SGHNT and CDR2 YENEEA. The CDR3 spans 14 residues. The CDR3 protein is CASSSQRAQGTQYF. The CDR3 DNA reads as TGTGCCAGCAGCTCTCAGCGGGCGCAAGGTACGCAGTATTTT.

V gene TRBV28 combines with J gene TRBJ1-4, with 9 bases identical to TRBD1. The germline gives CDR1 MDHEN, CDR2 SYDVKM. The CDR3 contains 17 residues. Losses at the gene ends were 3 bases for V and 4 bases for J; bases not matched to a gene: 9. The CDR3 DNA reads TGTGCCAGCAGTTTTTTTAGGGGACAGGGTGTTAATGAAAAACTGTTTTTT. Translated, it gives CASSFFRGQGVNEKLFF.

This clone was detected once. The chain combines TRBV6-5 with TRBJ1-2; D may be TRBD1 (5 bases). The germline V gene has CDR1 MNHEY and CDR2 SVGAGI. Trimming pared 7 bases from V and 8 bases from J, leaving 14 bases between. The CDR3 has 12 residues. The chain's CDR3 is CASMGGALGYTF. The DNA for the CDR3 is TGTGCCAGCATGGGGGGTGCTTTGGGCTACACCTTC.

The J gene is TRBJ1-2, the V gene TRBV5-1, with a weak D call TRBD1 (5 bases). Between the trimmed V and J ends, which lost 0 bases and 2 bases, there was a span of 11 bases. The CDR3 sequence is 15 residues long. CDR1 SGHRS and CDR2 YFSETQ come from the germline V gene. CDR3 protein: CASSLGDSGNYGYTF. CDR3 bases: TGCGCCAGCAGCTTGGGGGACTCCGGAAACTATGGCTACACCTTC. The full variable domain, with the rest looked up from reference TRBV5-1 and TRBJ1-2, is KAGVTQTPRYLIKTRGQQVTLSCSPISGHRSVSWYQQTPGQGLQFLFEYFSETQRNKGNFPGRFSGRQFSNSRSEMNVSTLELGDSALYLCASSLGDSGNYGYTFGSGTRLTVV.